This is a list of T cell receptor beta chains from one sample in a study of cytomegalovirus exposure and HLA in healthy donors. Here immunoSEQ multiplex PCR was the method, and the copy in TCRdb shows in-frame clones only, minus some. Recorded for this sample: about 110,000 clones. Sequencing was performed on PBMCs. The receptors originated from a man under 40 in good health and CMV-seronegative. The CDR3 runs from the conserved cysteine through the conserved F or W. D genes are given only for firm matches.

TRBV2	-	TRBJ1-2	CASSAGGGTTYGYTF	TGTGCCAGCAGTGCGGGTGGGGGCACTACCTATGGCTACACCTTC
TRBV5-6	-	TRBJ2-7	CASSWLTGSYEQYF	TGTGCCAGCAGCTGGCTTACGGGATCGTACGAGCAGTACTTC
TRBV19	TRBD2	TRBJ2-1	CASSATSGGAGEQFF	TGTGCCAGTAGTGCCACTAGCGGGGGGGCCGGTGAGCAGTTCTTC
TRBV27	-	TRBJ1-1	CASSSYLRDTEAFF	TGTGCCAGCAGCTCTTACTTGAGGGACACTGAAGCTTTCTTT
TRBV6-5	-	TRBJ2-2	CASRYPGRNTGELFF	TGTGCCAGCAGATATCCCGGGAGGAACACCGGGGAGCTGTTTTTT
TRBV7-8	-	TRBJ1-6	CASSLVMRGGRFNSPLHF	TGTGCCAGCAGCTTAGTAATGAGGGGGGGAAGATTTAATTCACCCCTCCACTTT
TRBV6-5	-	TRBJ1-6	CASRQGNSPLHF	TGTGCCAGCAGACAGGGTAATTCACCCCTCCACTTT
TRBV7-2	TRBD1	TRBJ2-1	CASSLRHRGNEQFF	TGTGCCAGCAGCTTACGTCACAGGGGCAATGAGCAGTTCTTC
TRBV2	-	TRBJ2-3	CASILDSSTDTQYF	-
TRBV30	TRBD1	TRBJ1-2	CAWSDRGNGYTF	TGTGCCTGGAGTGACAGGGGGAACGGCTACACCTTC
TRBV7-3	TRBD1	TRBJ2-1	CASSPTGRGTGVSNEQFF	TGTGCCAGCAGCCCAACAGGGAGGGGGACAGGGGTTTCCAATGAGCAGTTCTTC
TRBV6-6	TRBD1	TRBJ2-4	CASSPDRVGQNIQYF	TGTGCCAGCAGCCCGGACAGGGTGGGGCAAAACATTCAGTACTTC
TRBV11-3	TRBD1	TRBJ2-3	CASSLGGQGPTDTQYF	TGTGCCAGCAGCTTAGGCGGACAGGGGCCCACAGATACGCAGTATTTT
TRBV10-3	-	TRBJ1-1	CAISVGLLGDTEAFF	TGTGCCATCAGTGTGGGGCTACTTGGGGACACTGAAGCTTTCTTT
TRBV5-4	-	TRBJ2-1	CASSLRGFVASGNEQFF	TGTGCCAGCAGCCTGCGAGGGTTTGTAGCTTCGGGGAATGAGCAGTTCTTC
TRBV18	TRBD1	TRBJ1-2	CASSPPGQGSYGYTF	TGTGCCAGCTCACCACCGGGACAGGGAAGCTATGGCTACACCTTC
TRBV6-1	TRBD1	TRBJ2-3	CASSAGQVRDTQYF	TGTGCCAGCAGTGCCGGACAGGTGCGGGATACGCAGTATTTT
TRBV4-2	TRBD1	TRBJ1-1	CASSGSGGVENTEAFF	TGTGCCAGCAGCGGGTCAGGGGGCGTTGAGAACACTGAAGCTTTCTTT
TRBV5-1	-	TRBJ2-1	CASSLLTNYNEQFF	TGCGCCAGCAGCTTGTTAACAAATTACAATGAGCAGTTCTTC
TRBV28	-	TRBJ1-5	CASRGGGIQPQHF	TGTGCCAGCAGAGGTGGGGGGATTCAGCCCCAGCATTTT
TRBV5-1	-	TRBJ2-3	CASSPRGGGTDTQYF	TGCGCCAGCAGCCCAAGGGGGGGCGGCACAGATACGCAGTATTTT
TRBV2	-	TRBJ2-5	CASRQDRYQETQYF	TGTGCCAGCAGGCAAGACAGATACCAAGAGACCCAGTACTTC
TRBV6-5	TRBD1	TRBJ1-4	CASNSRGRNEKLFF	TGTGCCAGCAACTCCAGGGGGCGCAATGAAAAACTGTTTTTT
TRBV6-5	TRBD1	TRBJ2-7	CASSYAGQGAYEQYF	TGTGCCAGCAGTTACGCGGGACAGGGGGCCTACGAGCAGTACTTC
TRBV5-1	-	TRBJ2-7	CASSSTQGNYEQYF	TGCGCCAGCAGCTCCACCCAGGGTAACTACGAGCAGTACTTC
TRBV6-5	-	TRBJ2-7	CASSYSAGRGSYEQYF	TGTGCCAGCAGTTACTCGGCGGGACGGGGATCCTACGAGCAGTACTTC
TRBV6-6	TRBD1	TRBJ1-3	CASAIQGVFGNTIYF	TGTGCCAGTGCGATACAGGGGGTTTTTGGAAACACCATATATTTT
TRBV28	-	TRBJ2-7	CASSLSGSVYEQYF	TGTGCCAGCAGTTTATCGGGTTCGGTTTACGAGCAGTACTTC
TRBV28	-	TRBJ1-6	CASSFRSRASSYNSPLHF	TGTGCCAGCAGTTTTCGGTCCCGTGCAAGCTCCTATAATTCACCCCTCCACTTT
TRBV6-1	-	TRBJ2-7	CASREGGTYLDF	TGTGCCAGCAGAGAAGGTGGGACTTATCTGGACTTC
TRBV5-1	TRBD1	TRBJ1-6	CASSSGQRDSPLHF	TGCGCCAGCAGCTCGGGACAGAGAGATTCACCCCTCCACTTT
TRBV7-2	TRBD1	TRBJ1-2	CASSLATGDYGYTF	TGTGCCAGCAGCTTAGCGACAGGGGACTATGGCTACACCTTC
TRBV5-1	-	TRBJ2-6	CASSLGHLGGISGANVLTF	TGCGCCAGCAGCTTGGGTCACTTAGGGGGTATCTCTGGGGCCAACGTCCTGACTTTC
TRBV5-4	TRBD1	TRBJ1-1	CASGTGGFVDGTEAFF	TGTGCCAGCGGGACAGGGGGCTTCGTGGACGGCACTGAAGCTTTCTTT
TRBV10-3	-	TRBJ1-1	CAISEARVGNTEAFF	TGTGCCATCAGTGAGGCCAGGGTGGGGAACACTGAAGCTTTCTTT
TRBV5-6	-	TRBJ2-7	CASAAGGSYEQYF	TGTGCCAGCGCGGCAGGAGGATCCTACGAGCAGTACTTC
TRBV19	TRBD2	TRBJ2-3	CASSIRLAASTDTQYF	TGTGCCAGTAGTATTCGTCTAGCGGCTAGCACAGATACGCAGTATTTT
TRBV7-8	TRBD1	TRBJ1-4	CASSRLGQVATNEKLFF	TGTGCCAGCAGCCGACTTGGACAGGTTGCAACTAATGAAAAACTGTTTTTT
TRBV6-5	TRBD2	TRBJ2-3	CASSRPGLSDTQYF	TGTGCCAGCAGCCGCCCGGGACTAAGCGATACGCAGTATTTT
TRBV7-2	-	TRBJ2-5	CASSADTPMGETQYF	TGTGCCAGCAGCGCGGACACCCCAATGGGGGAGACCCAGTACTTC
TRBV30	-	TRBJ2-1	CAWSVGRRNEQFF	TGTGCCTGGAGTGTGGGTAGGCGGAATGAGCAGTTCTTC
TRBV5-1	TRBD1	TRBJ2-7	CASSLGQGKDEQYF	TGCGCCAGCAGCTTGGGACAGGGGAAAGACGAGCAGTACTTC